Listed below are T cell receptor beta chains from one sample, sequenced in a study of control samples from healthy donors and cancer patients. Measured with immunoSEQ multiplex PCR; TCRdb has only the in-frame clones, and not every one. The top ten hold about a fifth of the sample, which has 71,000 or so clones, 85% to 90% seen once. Sequencing was done on a sample of PBMCs. These receptors originate from a man aged 55 to 70 with lung cancer. The CDR3 runs from the conserved cysteine through the conserved F or W. A D gene is named only where the DNA matches it firmly. Only some rows state a clone size, as once, few, many or a class for expanded clones.

d_gene: -; v_gene: TRBV19; abundance: -; j_gene: TRBJ2-5; CDR3aa: CASAPGKETQYF; CDR3nt: TGTGCCAGTGCACCCGGAAAGGAGACCCAGTACTTC
d_gene: -; v_gene: TRBV7-6; abundance: -; j_gene: TRBJ2-5; CDR3aa: CASSLNPALLGETQYF; CDR3nt: TGTGCCAGCAGCTTAAATCCTGCCCTTCTAGGAGAGACCCAGTACTTC
d_gene: -; v_gene: TRBV30; abundance: few; j_gene: TRBJ1-4; CDR3aa: CAWTWGGLNEKLFF; CDR3nt: TGTGCCTGGACCTGGGGAGGGCTTAATGAAAAACTGTTTTTT
d_gene: TRBD1; v_gene: TRBV7-2; abundance: -; j_gene: TRBJ1-2; CDR3aa: CASSLNRGSYGYTF; CDR3nt: TGTGCCAGCAGCTTAAACAGGGGATCCTATGGCTACACCTTC
d_gene: -; v_gene: TRBV24-1; abundance: -; j_gene: TRBJ2-1; CDR3aa: CATSDFAGVNEQFF; CDR3nt: TGTGCCACCAGTGATTTCGCAGGGGTCAATGAGCAGTTCTTC
d_gene: TRBD2; v_gene: TRBV5-1; abundance: -; j_gene: TRBJ2-2; CDR3aa: CASSLALASGGSTGELFF; CDR3nt: TGCGCCAGCAGCTTGGCCCTCGCTAGCGGGGGGTCTACCGGGGAGCTGTTTTTT
d_gene: -; v_gene: TRBV7-3; abundance: -; j_gene: TRBJ2-1; CDR3aa: CASSSTVGNEQFF; CDR3nt: TGTGCCAGCAGCTCGACAGTGGGTAATGAGCAGTTCTTC
d_gene: -; v_gene: TRBV10-2; abundance: -; j_gene: TRBJ2-1; CDR3aa: CASSLERGGLISEQFF; CDR3nt: TGCGCCAGCAGCCTCGAAAGGGGGGGACTCATCAGTGAGCAGTTCTTC
d_gene: -; v_gene: TRBV6-5; abundance: -; j_gene: TRBJ1-2; CDR3aa: CASNPGRGTSYTF; CDR3nt: TGTGCCAGCAATCCCGGTCGAGGTACGAGCTACACCTTC
d_gene: -; v_gene: TRBV7-2; abundance: -; j_gene: TRBJ2-7; CDR3aa: CASSPRTVSGHEQYF; CDR3nt: TGTGCCAGCAGCCCTCGGACAGTCTCAGGCCACGAGCAGTACTTC
d_gene: -; v_gene: TRBV11-1; abundance: -; j_gene: TRBJ2-7; CDR3aa: CASSSVDSYEQYF; CDR3nt: TGTGCCAGCAGCTCCGTAGACAGCTACGAGCAGTACTTC
d_gene: TRBD1; v_gene: TRBV5-4; abundance: -; j_gene: TRBJ1-1; CDR3aa: CASSPGTGGTNTEAFF; CDR3nt: TGTGCCAGCAGCCCCGGGACAGGGGGGACGAACACTGAAGCTTTCTTT
d_gene: -; v_gene: TRBV25-1; abundance: -; j_gene: TRBJ1-6; CDR3aa: CASSEAEQHNSPLHF; CDR3nt: TGTGCCAGCAGTGAGGCAGAACAGCACAATTCACCCCTCCACTTT